These 30 T cell receptor beta chains came from one sample sequenced in a study of blood T cell repertoires in COVID-19. Generated by immunoSEQ multiplex PCR, the TCRdb table keeps only in-frame clones and is missing some. This sample has more than 95,000 clones, with almost 70% found just once. The source material was peripheral blood. The receptors here all came from a woman between 65 and 79 years old with acute or convalescent COVID-19.

V usage is TRBV5-8 and J usage is TRBJ2-7, with TRBD1 as a possible D gene (6 bases). Deletions cut 3 bases from V and 2 bases from J, with 9 bases between. From germline, CDR1 is SGHTS and CDR2 YDEGEE. This CDR3 has 13 residues. CDR3 nucleotides: TGTGCCAGCAGCTCCGGGACAACCTACGAGCAGTACTTC. Amino acids: CASSSGTTYEQYF. The entire variable domain, with the rest obtained from reference TRBV5-8 and TRBJ2-7, is as follows: EAGVTQSPTHLIKTRGQQATLRCSPISGHTSVYWYQQALGLGLQFLLWYDEGEERNRGNFPPRFSGRQFPNYSSELNVNALELEDSALYLCASSSGTTYEQYFGPGTRLTVT.

V and J are TRBV6-5 and TRBJ1-5, with D tentatively TRBD1 (6 bases). V dropped 6 bases and J dropped 2 bases, with 17 bases sitting between them. CDR1 is MNHEY and CDR2 is SVGAGI in the germline V gene. This CDR3 is 16 amino acids long. The CDR3, as DNA: TGTGCCAGCAGCTACGCGGACAGTTTCGGCAATCAGCCCCAGCATTTT. As protein: CASSYADSFGNQPQHF.

The V gene is TRBV6-2 or TRBV6-3, the J gene TRBJ1-1, with TRBD1 matching over 8 bases. The trim removed 2 bases at V and 3 bases at J, leaving 8 bases unmatched. Germline V gene data show CDR1 as MNHEY and CDR2 as SVGEGT. The CDR3 is 16 residues long. The CDR3, as DNA: TGTGCCAGCAGTTACCTAGTCGGACAGGGAGACACTGAAGCTTTCTTT. Its protein is CASSYLVGQGDTEAFF.

This clone is a singleton in its sample. The V gene is TRBV27, the J gene TRBJ1-5; D is possibly TRBD1 (6 bases). This CDR3 is built from 12 residues. V was clipped by 8 bases and J by 3 bases, with 8 bases between them. The germline V gene has CDR1 MNHEY and CDR2 SMNVEV (reference sequence). CDR3 region: CASWTVNQPQHF. CDR3 coding DNA: TGTGCCAGCTGGACAGTCAATCAGCCCCAGCATTTT.

This chain links TRBV7-2 with TRBJ1-1; 10 bases align to TRBD1. V was clipped by 4 bases and J by 8 bases; unmatched bases: 7. Germline CDR1 reads SGHTA; CDR2 reads FQGNSA. The CDR3 consists of 14 residues. Written as DNA, the CDR3 is TGTGCCAGCAGCTCTCGACAGGGGGCTGGGGAAGCTTTCTTT. Its translation is CASSSRQGAGEAFF.

The V gene is TRBV5-6, the J gene TRBJ2-3, with 9 bases fitting TRBD1. The V and J ends lost 4 bases and 5 bases, in that order; junction bases with no gene match: 5. The germline V gene encodes CDR1 SGHDT and CDR2 YYEEEE. The CDR3 consists of 14 residues. CDR3 DNA sequence: TGTGCCAGCAGCCGTCCGGGACAGGGAGATACGCAGTATTTT. Translating gives CASSRPGQGDTQYF. The full variable domain, its missing parts supplied by reference TRBV5-6 and TRBJ2-3, is DAGVTQSPTHLIKTRGQQVTLRCSPKSGHDTVSWYQQALGQGPQFIFQYYEEEERQRGNFPDRFSGHQFPNYSSELNVNALLLGDSALYLCASSRPGQGDTQYFGPGTRLTVL.

The gene calls are TRBV5-8 and TRBJ2-3, with 8 bases lining up with TRBD2. V gave up 4 bases and J gave up 2 bases; unmatched junction bases: 15. Germline V gene sequence: CDR1 SGHTS, CDR2 YDEGEE. The CDR3 is 18 amino acids. CDR3 in DNA: TGTGCCAGCAGCCGTACGGGGACTAGTAGGGGATACACAGATACGCAGTATTTT. The encoded protein is CASSRTGTSRGYTDTQYF. Full variable domain (rest looked up from reference TRBV5-8 and TRBJ2-3): EAGVTQSPTHLIKTRGQQATLRCSPISGHTSVYWYQQALGLGLQFLLWYDEGEERNRGNFPPRFSGRQFPNYSSELNVNALELEDSALYLCASSRTGTSRGYTDTQYFGPGTRLTVL.

This chain joins TRBV24-1 and TRBJ2-5; D gene uncertain. The CDR3 is 13 amino acids. CDR1 is KGHDR and CDR2 is SFDVKD in the germline V gene. V lost 3 bases to trimming and J lost 2 bases, with 6 bases between them. The CDR3 DNA is TGTGCCACCAGTGATACGGTTCAAGAGACCCAGTACTTC. This codes for CATSDTVQETQYF.

The genes are TRBV19 and TRBJ1-1; TRBD1 matches at 9 bases. After removal of 4 bases from V and 6 bases from J, the junction contained 0 bases not matched to a gene. The germline V gene has CDR1 LNHDA and CDR2 SQIVND (reference sequence). CDR3 length: 12 amino acids. CDR3 loop: CASSRQGAEAFF. The CDR3 DNA is TGTGCCAGTAGTAGACAGGGGGCTGAAGCTTTCTTT.

The chain uses TRBV6-1 and TRBJ2-5; D is perhaps TRBD2 (5 bases). V lost 1 base and J lost 5, with 8 bases in between. Germline V gene data show CDR1 as MNHNS and CDR2 as SASEGT. CDR3 length: 13 amino acids. The CDR3 coding sequence is TGTGCCAGCAGTGAAGAACCGGGGGAGACCCAGTACTTC. Amino acid sequence: CASSEEPGETQYF.

This clone was detected once. The chain carries TRBV6-1 and TRBJ2-5, with TRBD1 matching 9 bases. Germline V gene sequence: CDR1 MNHNS, CDR2 SASEGT. The CDR3 runs 17 residues. V was clipped by 2 bases and J by 5 bases; unmatched bases: 12. The CDR3 DNA is TGTGCCAGCAGTGAAAGACCGGGACAGGGAGGAGGGGAGACCCAGTACTTC. It codes for CASSERPGQGGGETQYF.

This clone was observed a handful of times. The J gene is TRBJ2-5, the V gene TRBV25-1; no clear D. Germline V lookup: CDR1 MGHDK, CDR2 SYGVNS. The V and J ends lost 0 bases and 5 bases respectively, with 10 bases between them. This CDR3 is built from 14 residues. This CDR3 reads CASSEYKAAETQYF. Written as DNA, the CDR3 is TGTGCCAGCAGTGAATATAAGGCAGCGGAGACCCAGTACTTC.

This clone was observed once. The chain carries TRBV5-6 and TRBJ2-1, with TRBD1 as a possible D gene (5 bases). The CDR3 has 13 residues. Trimming removed 0 bases at V and 7 bases at J, with 8 bases between. CDR1 and CDR2 from the germline V gene are SGHDT and YYEEEE. CDR3 bases: TGTGCCAGCAGCTTGGCCACAGGAAATGAGCAGTTCTTC. Protein: CASSLATGNEQFF.

This chain joins TRBV5-1 and TRBJ1-2, with 9 bases identical to TRBD1. The germline V gene encodes CDR1 SGHRS and CDR2 YFSETQ. The CDR3 sequence is 14 residues long. J was trimmed by 7 bases and V by 0 bases; bases with no gene match: 4. CDR3 coding DNA: TGCGCCAGCAGCTTGGCACAGGGGGCTTTTGGCTACACCTTC. As protein: CASSLAQGAFGYTF.

The genes are TRBV19 and TRBJ1-1; D not certain. Germline-derived CDR1 and CDR2 are LNHDA and SQIVND (reference sequence). The length of the CDR3 is 12 residues. Trimming left V 7 bases short and J 1 base short, with 7 bases between. CDR3 nucleotides: TGTGCCAGTACTAGATGGAACACTGAAGCTTTCTTT. This sequence encodes CASTRWNTEAFF.

This chain's CDR3 is CASSPGQLSGNTIYF. Here the CDR3 DNA reads TGTGCCAGCAGTCCGGGACAGCTCTCTGGAAACACCATATATTTT. The rearrangement uses TRBV28 and TRBJ1-3; 7 nucleotides line up with TRBD1. This CDR3 spans 15 amino acids. V lost 5 bases, J lost 0 bases, and 4 bases stayed unmatched. Germline values: CDR1 MDHEN, CDR2 SYDVKM.

The genes are TRBV3-1 (or the pseudogene TRBV3-2) and TRBJ1-1; unclear D gene. Per the germline V gene, CDR1 is LGHDT and CDR2 is YNNKEL (reference sequence). CDR3 length: 13 amino acids. V lost 1 base and J lost 8, with 11 bases in between. The CDR3 sequence: CASSQGSKTEAFF. DNA of the CDR3: TGTGCCAGCAGCCAAGGAAGCAAAACGGAAGCTTTCTTT.

This clone turned up a few times. The rearrangement uses TRBV6-5 and TRBJ1-3; the D gene is possibly TRBD1 (6 bases). V was trimmed by 7 bases and J by 8 bases, leaving 15 bases between them. Per germline, CDR1 MNHEY and CDR2 SVGAGI. This CDR3 is 13 amino acids long. The CDR3 nucleotides are TGTGCCAGCAACGGACAGCCGGTGGACACCATATATTTT. Translating it yields CASNGQPVDTIYF.

The chain links TRBV6-5 to TRBJ1-6; tentative D call: TRBD1 (5 bases). The length of the CDR3 is 15 residues. The germline V gene has CDR1 MNHEY and CDR2 SVGAGI. The germline V and J ends were trimmed by 0 bases and 5 bases, with 8 bases remaining between them. The CDR3 DNA sequence: TGTGCCAGCAGTTACTCGGGGGGAGATAATTCACCCCTCCACTTT. Amino acid sequence: CASSYSGGDNSPLHF.

The genes are TRBV6-1 and TRBJ2-7; TRBD1 matches at 7 bases. CDR3 length equals 15 residues. With V trimmed by 1 base and J by 3 bases, 6 bases remained unmatched. Germline CDR1 MNHNS, CDR2 SASEGT. The CDR3 DNA sequence: TGTGCCAGCAGTGAAGGGGGGACAGCCTACTACGAGCAGTACTTC. The encoded protein is CASSEGGTAYYEQYF.

V usage is TRBV7-8 and J usage is TRBJ2-1; 8 nucleotides align to TRBD2. Germline values: CDR1 SGHVS, CDR2 FQNEAQ. The CDR3 length is 18 residues. V lost 5 bases, J lost 5 bases, and 17 bases stayed unmatched. The CDR3: CASSRAPPMGLVNNEQFF. In DNA, the CDR3 is TGTGCCAGCAGCCGAGCCCCTCCCATGGGACTAGTTAACAATGAGCAGTTCTTC.

This clone was recorded a few times. V usage is TRBV5-1 and J usage is TRBJ2-7; D call uncertain. The CDR3 covers 16 residues. V was cut by 0 bases and J by 2 bases, with 15 bases left in between. Germline loops: CDR1 SGHRS, CDR2 YFSETQ. For the CDR3, the DNA is TGCGCCAGCAGCTTGGATACCAAAACTATAGCCTACGAGCAGTACTTC. It encodes CASSLDTKTIAYEQYF.

The chain recombines TRBV5-6 with TRBJ1-1; D remains unclear. CDR1 and CDR2 from the germline V gene are SGHDT and YYEEEE. The CDR3 loop spans 14 amino acids. V lost 0 bases to trimming and J lost 0 bases, with 6 bases between them. The chain's CDR3 is CASSLDNLNTEAFF. As DNA, the CDR3 is TGTGCCAGCAGCTTGGACAACCTGAACACTGAAGCTTTCTTT.

The chain is built from TRBV5-1 and TRBJ2-7; TRBD1 agrees at 7 bases. This CDR3 spans 15 amino acids. With V trimmed by 4 bases and J by 4 bases, 11 bases remained unmatched. Germline CDR1 SGHRS, CDR2 YFSETQ. This CDR3 is CASSRYAGTAYEQYF. CDR3 coding DNA: TGCGCCAGCAGCCGATACGCCGGGACAGCGTACGAGCAGTACTTC.

V gene TRBV28 combines with J gene TRBJ1-5, with D uncertain. CDR3 size: 14 residues. The germline gives CDR1 MDHEN, CDR2 SYDVKM. V lost 3 bases and J lost 3, with 9 bases in between. CDR3 sequence (DNA): TGTGCCAGCAGTTTGATAACAGACAATCAGCCCCAGCATTTT. This gives the protein CASSLITDNQPQHF.

This clone has more than one count but fewer than ten. The chain has TRBV7-9 and TRBJ2-7, with a possible D match to TRBD1 (6 bases). The CDR3 consists of 16 residues. Germline V lookup: CDR1 SEHNR, CDR2 FQNEAQ (reference sequence). V was clipped by 1 base and J by 7 bases, with 20 bases between them. Written as DNA, the CDR3 is TGTGCCAGCAGCTTAGGGTATAATCGGGACACCGTGGAGCAGTACTTC. Its protein product is CASSLGYNRDTVEQYF.

The gene calls are TRBV2 and TRBJ2-3, with 7 bases identical to TRBD2. The CDR3 is 16 amino acids. Losses at the gene ends were 0 bases for V and 1 base for J; bases not matched to a gene: 4. Germline V gives CDR1 SNHLY, CDR2 FYNNEI. This chain's CDR3 is CASSEAGGRGTDTQYF. The CDR3 region has the DNA TGTGCCAGCAGTGAAGCTGGGGGGAGGGGCACAGATACGCAGTATTTT.

The chain combines TRBV6-5 with TRBJ1-2, with a tentative D call TRBD1 (6 bases). Germline CDR1 reads MNHEY; CDR2 reads SVGAGI. The CDR3 spans 13 residues. V was clipped by 4 bases and J by 2 bases, with 8 bases between them. In nucleotides, the CDR3 is TGTGCCAGCAGTTCTGGACAGAACTATGGCTACACCTTC. It yields the protein CASSSGQNYGYTF.

In this sample, this clone turned up many times. The CDR3 sequence is CASSFGGSSYEQYF. DNA of the CDR3: TGTGCCAGCAGCTTCGGCGGAAGCTCCTACGAGCAGTACTTC. The chain joins TRBV7-2 to TRBJ2-7, with D uncertain. Germline CDR1 and CDR2: SGHTA and FQGNSA. V lost 3 bases and J lost 0, with 9 bases in between. The CDR3 is made up of 14 amino acids.

The chain has TRBV7-9 and TRBJ2-7; 7 bases fit TRBD1. Per germline, CDR1 SEHNR and CDR2 FQNEAQ (reference sequence). The CDR3 is 13 residues long. After removal of 5 bases from V and 2 bases from J, the junction contained 3 bases not matched to a gene. The CDR3 protein is CASSPQGAYEQYF. DNA for the CDR3: TGTGCCAGCAGCCCCCAGGGGGCCTACGAGCAGTACTTC.